A single sample is the source of the 15 T cell receptor beta chains below, sequenced in a study of T cells in localized non-small cell lung cancer. Assay: immunoSEQ multiplex PCR; the TCRdb copy retains only in-frame clones and omits some. The sample comprises about 24,000 clones, 80% to 85% of which are singletons, and 4.8% rests with the top ten. Material: PBMCs, obtained before any cancer treatment. These receptors were obtained from a man between 40 and 75 years old with stage II lung adenocarcinoma.

V and J are TRBV7-9 and TRBJ1-4, with a tentative D call TRBD1 (6 bases). Trimming took off 2 bases at V and 8 bases at J, with 18 bases between the two ends. The germline V gene has CDR1 SEHNR and CDR2 FQNEAQ (reference sequence). CDR3 length: 16 amino acids. The CDR3 DNA follows: TGTGCCAGCAGCTTACCATCCCCGGGGGCAAAGGAAAAACTGTTTTTT. Translating it yields CASSLPSPGAKEKLFF. Looking up the rest from reference TRBV7-9 and TRBJ1-4 gives the full variable domain: DTGVSQNPRHKITKRGQNVTFRCDPISEHNRLYWYRQTLGQGPEFLTYFQNEAQLEKSRLLSDRFSAERPKGSFSTLEIQRTEQGDSAMYLCASSLPSPGAKEKLFFGSGTQLSVL.

This rearrangement joins TRBV19 to TRBJ1-1, with a possible D match to TRBD1 (5 bases). The CDR3 runs to 12 residues. Trimming shortened V by 5 bases and J by 7 bases, and 11 bases separated the two germline ends. Germline loops: CDR1 LNHDA, CDR2 SQIVND (reference sequence). The CDR3 nucleotides read TGTGCCAGTAGTGGTCAGGGTTTTGAAGCTTTCTTT. Translation gives CASSGQGFEAFF.

V gene TRBV5-4 combines with J gene TRBJ2-5; 14 nucleotides line up with TRBD2. V was pared by 4 bases and J by 7 bases, with 6 bases of the junction left unmatched. The CDR3 is 15 residues long. Germline loops: CDR1 SGHNT, CDR2 YYREEE (reference sequence). The CDR3 DNA follows: TGTGCCAGCAGCGACGGGACTAGCGGGAGTCGGACCCAGTACTTC. Translation: CASSDGTSGSRTQYF.

This clone has a single count. The rearrangement links TRBV11-2 to TRBJ2-1; no clear D gene. The germline V gene encodes CDR1 SGHAT and CDR2 FQNNGV. Trimming removed 6 bases at V and 4 bases at J, with 13 bases between. The CDR3 is 14 amino acids. The CDR3, as DNA: TGTGCCAGCAGTCCCCTTGGTGTATACAATGAGCAGTTCTTC. Amino acids: CASSPLGVYNEQFF.

The genes are TRBV19 and TRBJ2-3; D is possibly TRBD1 or TRBD2 (5 bases each). Germline CDR1 reads LNHDA; CDR2 reads SQIVND (reference sequence). The V end lost 9 bases, the J end lost 5 bases, and 18 bases lay between the germline ends. This CDR3 has 14 residues. This CDR3 is CASTPPRGRDTQYF. CDR3 nucleotide sequence: TGTGCCAGCACTCCTCCGAGGGGCAGAGATACGCAGTATTTT.

This clone was observed a handful of times. J is TRBJ2-2 and V is TRBV6-1; the D gene could be TRBD1 or TRBD2 (5 bases each). Looked up from germline, CDR1 is MNHNS and CDR2 is SASEGT. The CDR3 loop spans 16 amino acids. Trimming removed 3 bases from V and 5 bases from J, with 16 bases in between. DNA of the CDR3: TGTGCCAGCAGTGATCGTCCGGGACGGAGGACCGGGGAGCTGTTTTTT. Encoded protein: CASSDRPGRRTGELFF.

The chain has TRBV25-1 and TRBJ1-1; no definite D call. Germline V CDR1 and CDR2: MGHDK, SYGVNS. This CDR3 has 11 amino acids. V gave up 7 bases and J gave up 6 bases, with 9 bases separating them. Here the CDR3 DNA reads TGTGCCAGCATCGGGCATGCTGAAGCTTTCTTT. Encoded protein: CASIGHAEAFF.

The chain uses TRBV29-1 and TRBJ1-2, with TRBD1 as a possible D gene (5 bases). CDR3 length equals 15 residues. V shed 0 bases and J shed 0 bases, with 11 bases lying between them. CDR1 and CDR2 from the germline V gene are SQVTM and ANQGSEA. The CDR3 loop reads CSVEDIGGSNYGYTF. DNA of the CDR3: TGCAGCGTTGAAGATATCGGGGGATCTAACTATGGCTACACCTTC.

This chain joins TRBV11-2 and TRBJ1-5; TRBD1 matches 7 bases. Germline V gene lookup returns CDR1 SGHAT and CDR2 FQNNGV. V lost 5 bases to trimming and J lost 3 bases; unmatched junction nucleotides: 4. This CDR3 comprises 14 residues. The CDR3 sequence: CASSPRGPNQPQHF. Written as DNA, the CDR3 is TGTGCCAGCAGCCCAAGGGGGCCCAATCAGCCCCAGCATTTT.

This clone is labeled medium-sized. The chain employs TRBV7-9 and TRBJ1-2; weak D call: TRBD1 (6 bases). Trimming left V 5 bases short and J 4 bases short, with 20 bases between. Germline V gene data show CDR1 as SEHNR and CDR2 as FQNEAQ (reference sequence). This CDR3 has 16 residues. The CDR3 nucleotides read TGTGCCAGCAGCGACCGCCCTCTCACAGGGACCTATGGCTACACCTTC. Encoded protein: CASSDRPLTGTYGYTF.

A few counts support this clone. This chain connects TRBV5-1 to TRBJ1-1; 10 bases are shared with TRBD1. Per the germline V gene, CDR1 is SGHRS and CDR2 is YFSETQ. V lost 1 base to trimming and J lost 0 bases; unmatched junction nucleotides: 3. The CDR3 runs 16 residues. The CDR3 loop reads CASSLRQGAMNTEAFF. For the CDR3, the DNA is TGCGCCAGCAGCTTGAGACAGGGGGCCATGAACACTGAAGCTTTCTTT.

The rearrangement links TRBV5-6 to TRBJ2-2; possible D gene TRBD2, 6 bases. V lost 0 bases, J lost 2 bases, and 11 bases lay in between. Germline lookup yields CDR1 SGHDT and CDR2 YYEEEE. The CDR3 length is 16 residues. In nucleotides, the CDR3 is TGTGCCAGCAGCTTGGGACTAGTCCTAAACACCGGGGAGCTGTTTTTT. This codes for CASSLGLVLNTGELFF.

The CDR3 spells CASSQAWVVTEAFF. CDR3 nucleotide sequence: TGCGCCAGCAGCCAAGCTTGGGTGGTAACTGAAGCTTTCTTT. The chain employs TRBV4-1 and TRBJ1-1; D is unclear. Germline loops: CDR1 MGHRA, CDR2 YSYEKL. V was pared by 1 base and J by 5 bases, with 11 bases between. The CDR3 extends over 14 amino acids.

The J gene is TRBJ1-1, the V gene TRBV11-3; D remains ambiguous. V was cut by 3 bases and J by 0 bases, with 8 bases left in between. Germline CDR1 SGHNT, CDR2 YENEEA. The CDR3 sequence is 14 residues long. CDR3 sequence (DNA): TGTGCCAGCAGCTTGATGTATATGAACACTGAAGCTTTCTTT. It is translated as CASSLMYMNTEAFF.

This rearrangement joins TRBV18 to TRBJ1-1; no clear D. Trimming removed 2 bases at V and 2 bases at J, with 6 bases between. The CDR3 extends over 13 amino acids. CDR1 KGHSH and CDR2 LQKENI come from the germline V gene. CDR3 DNA sequence: TGTGCCAGCTCACCAAAGGATAACACTGAAGCTTTCTTT. Amino acids: CASSPKDNTEAFF.